These T cell receptor beta chains were read from a single sample in a study of blood T cell repertoires in COVID-19. Libraries were prepared by immunoSEQ multiplex PCR; TCRdb keeps only in-frame clonotypes and omits some of them. The data hold about 210,000 clones, with around 90% observed a single time. The material sequenced was peripheral blood. The source is a man under 40 with acute or convalescent COVID-19. Both conserved end residues are trimmed from each CDR3.

j_call cdr3_length v_call cdr3_aa
TRBJ2-1 16 TRBV7-9 ASSSFRDALGGYNEQF
TRBJ2-5 13 TRBV7-3 ASSRTGLAGETQY
TRBJ1-3 15 TRBV4-1 ASSQGLGLSSGNTIY
TRBJ2-7 11 TRBV5-1 ASSTQYGYEQY
TRBJ1-6 14 TRBV4-1 ASSLRYKGAVSPLH
TRBJ1-2 13 TRBV4-2 ASSQPQGLEGGYT
TRBJ2-7 15 TRBV6-1 ASSERGQGVMRYEQY
TRBJ1-1 11 TRBV5-5 ASSLTGNTEAF
TRBJ2-7 10 TRBV29-1 SVGGQTGEQY
TRBJ2-2 10 TRBV7-3 ASSRRAGELF
TRBJ1-1 11 TRBV7-3 ASSLNRVSEAF
TRBJ2-2 13 TRBV5-1 ASTPGGANTGELF
TRBJ2-3 14 TRBV28 ASRSGAGGSTDTQY
TRBJ2-7 11 TRBV28 ASNNRGLYEQY
TRBJ1-2 13 TRBV28 ASSSPGEGRYGYT
TRBJ2-1 13 TRBV11-2 ASRLSGTAGHEQF
TRBJ1-2 10 TRBV5-4 ASSQGAAGYT
TRBJ2-3 13 TRBV18 ASSPGLGSTDTQY
TRBJ2-7 12 TRBV7-9 ASSLGQGIGEQY
TRBJ1-1 11 TRBV6-5 ASSLQANTEAF
TRBJ2-3 12 TRBV5-6 ASSGNRGPGTQY
TRBJ2-1 14 TRBV6-5 ASSYSPGRVSNEQF
TRBJ1-3 12 TRBV19 ASLDRGRGNTIY
TRBJ1-1 14 TRBV27 ASSLRERGRGTEAF
TRBJ1-5 14 TRBV28 ASSFGGGGNNQPQH
TRBJ1-1 12 TRBV10-1 ASSPRQGGTEAF
TRBJ1-5 13 TRBV18 ASSPIRQAGQPQH
TRBJ1-1 13 TRBV27 ASSLGQGALPEAF
TRBJ1-3 13 TRBV6-5 ASRNDRASGNTIY
TRBJ2-7 13 TRBV2 ASSERSRVLYEQY
TRBJ2-7 13 TRBV3-1/TRBV3-2 ASSQTPTPTGEQY
TRBJ2-2 17 TRBV11-2 ASSLRPGLAGGLAGELF
TRBJ1-2 12 TRBV5-1 ASSLLTGDYGYT
TRBJ1-2 12 TRBV30 AWSVIGLPYGYT
TRBJ1-1 12 TRBV25-1 ASSEFQASTEAF
TRBJ2-1 13 TRBV2 ANNGGDRGFNEQF
TRBJ2-3 12 TRBV18 ASSPPGNTDTQY
TRBJ2-5 12 TRBV29-1 SVVIAGGLETQY
TRBJ2-1 15 TRBV5-1 ASRYNRGWVSYGEQF
TRBJ1-2 11 TRBV5-6 ASSLSGSYGYT
TRBJ2-1 16 TRBV3-1/TRBV3-2 ASSQGLLGRGEYNEQF
TRBJ2-1 11 TRBV25-1 ASRDWNGYEQF